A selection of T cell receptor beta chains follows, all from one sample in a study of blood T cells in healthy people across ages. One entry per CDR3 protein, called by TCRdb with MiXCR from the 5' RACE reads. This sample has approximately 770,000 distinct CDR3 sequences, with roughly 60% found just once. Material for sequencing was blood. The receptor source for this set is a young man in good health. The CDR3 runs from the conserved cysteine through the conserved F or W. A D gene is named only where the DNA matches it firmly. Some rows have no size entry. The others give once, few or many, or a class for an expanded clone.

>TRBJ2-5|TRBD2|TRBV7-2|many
CASSLVAGGQETQYF
TGCGCCAGCAGCTTGGTAGCGGGAGGCCAAGAGACCCAGTACTTC
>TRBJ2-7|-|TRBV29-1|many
CSVEGSYEQYF
TGCAGCGTTGAAGGGAGCTACGAGCAGTACTTC
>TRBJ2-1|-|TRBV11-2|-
CASSLDNIYNEQFF
TGTGCCAGCAGCTTAGATAACATATACAATGAGCAGTTCTTC
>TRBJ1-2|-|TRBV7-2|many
CASSPQGYGYTF
TGTGCCAGCAGCCCCCAGGGCTATGGCTACACCTTC
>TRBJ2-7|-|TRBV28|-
CASTPGGNHYEQYF
TGTGCCAGCACTCCTGGGGGGAACCACTACGAGCAGTACTTC
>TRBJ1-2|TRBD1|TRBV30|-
CAWTTGDYGYTF
TGTGCCTGGACGACAGGGGACTATGGCTACACCTTC
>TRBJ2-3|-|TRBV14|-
CASSQERGGKRTDTQYF
TGTGCCAGCAGCCAAGAAAGAGGCGGGAAACGCACAGATACGCAGTATTTT
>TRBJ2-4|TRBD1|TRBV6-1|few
CASSGTGGHAKNIQYF
TGTGCCAGCAGTGGTACAGGGGGCCACGCCAAAAACATTCAGTACTTC
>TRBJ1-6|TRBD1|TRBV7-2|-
CASSPKRLTRGDSPLHF
TGTGCCAGCAGCCCCAAGAGACTCACCAGGGGGGATTCACCCCTCCACTTT
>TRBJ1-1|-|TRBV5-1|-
CASSLRGQLNTETFF
TGCGCCAGCAGCTTACGAGGACAGTTGAACACTGAAACTTTCTTT
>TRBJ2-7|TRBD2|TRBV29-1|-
CSVVPSGSHEQYF
TGCAGCGTTGTCCCTAGCGGGAGTCACGAGCAGTACTTC
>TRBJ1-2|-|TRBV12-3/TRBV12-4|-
CASSLGTGGYTF
TGTGCCAGCAGTCTAGGGACCGGCGGCTACACCTTC
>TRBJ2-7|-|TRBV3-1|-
CASSQEVLPYEQYF
TGTGCCAGCAGCCAAGAAGTCCTGCCCTACGAGCAGTACTTC
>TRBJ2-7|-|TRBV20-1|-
CSSSPLDSYEQYF
TGCAGTTCCAGTCCGTTGGACTCCTACGAGCAGTACTTC
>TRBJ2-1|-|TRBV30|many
CAWNYPGAYNEQFF
TGTGCCTGGAACTACCCCGGGGCGTACAATGAGCAGTTCTTC
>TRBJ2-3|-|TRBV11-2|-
CASSFSRGAGDTQYF
TGTGCCAGCAGTTTTAGCCGGGGGGCCGGGGATACGCAGTATTTT
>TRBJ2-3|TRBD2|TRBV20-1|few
CSARSPTSGITDTQYF
TGCAGTGCTAGATCCCCGACTAGCGGAATTACAGATACGCAGTATTTT
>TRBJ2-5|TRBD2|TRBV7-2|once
CASSRWTSGQETQYF
TGTGCCAGCAGCAGATGGACTAGCGGGCAAGAGACCCAGTACTTC
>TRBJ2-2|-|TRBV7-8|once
CASSLARTLNTGELFF
TGTGCCAGCAGCTTAGCCCGGACACTGAACACCGGGGAGCTGTTTTTT
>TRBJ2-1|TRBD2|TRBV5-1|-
CASSLGSGGYYSYNEQFF
TGCGCCAGCAGCTTGGGTAGCGGGGGCTACTACTCCTACAATGAGCAGTTCTTC
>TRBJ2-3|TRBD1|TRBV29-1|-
CSVLPGQSTQYF
TGCAGCGTCCTCCCGGGACAGAGTACGCAGTATTTT
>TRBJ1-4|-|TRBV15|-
CATGGGIYEKLFF
TGTGCCACCGGAGGTGGTATTTACGAAAAACTGTTTTTT
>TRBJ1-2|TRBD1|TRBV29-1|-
CSVESGTGGDGYTF
TGCAGCGTAGAATCCGGGACAGGGGGCGATGGCTACACCTTC
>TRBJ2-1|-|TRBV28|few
CASHRRGYNEQFF
TGTGCCAGCCACCGACGAGGGTACAATGAGCAGTTCTTC
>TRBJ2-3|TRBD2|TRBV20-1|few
CSASAPSGRASPDTQYF
TGCAGTGCTAGTGCGCCTAGCGGGAGGGCCAGCCCAGATACGCAGTATTTT
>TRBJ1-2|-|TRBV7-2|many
CASSATGINYGYTF
TGTGCCAGCAGCGCGACAGGAATTAACTATGGCTACACCTTC
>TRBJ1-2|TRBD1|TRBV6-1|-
CASRFGTGDYGYTF
TGTGCCAGCCGGTTCGGGACAGGGGACTATGGCTACACCTTC
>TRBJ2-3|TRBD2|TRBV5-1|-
CASSSFARGGHADTQYF
TGCGCCAGCAGCTCTTTTGCGCGGGGGGGCCACGCAGATACGCAGTATTTT
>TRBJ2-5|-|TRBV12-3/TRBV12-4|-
CASSPTPWEQYF
TGTGCCAGCAGTCCGACACCGTGGGAGCAGTACTTC
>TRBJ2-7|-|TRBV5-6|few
CASSSDWSYEQYF
TGTGCCAGCAGCTCAGACTGGTCCTACGAGCAGTACTTC
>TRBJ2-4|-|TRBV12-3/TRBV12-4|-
CASSSGRKNIQYF
TGTGCCAGCAGCTCCGGACGTAAAAACATTCAGTACTTC
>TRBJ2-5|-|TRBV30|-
CAWNFGSASEQYF
TGTGCCTGGAATTTCGGGTCCGCCTCGGAGCAGTACTTC
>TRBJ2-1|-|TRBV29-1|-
CSVEVETQFF
TGCAGCGTTGAGGTCGAGACCCAGTTCTTC
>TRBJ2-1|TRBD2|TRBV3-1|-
CASSQGTSSSEQFF
TGTGCCAGCAGCCAAGGGACTAGCAGTAGTGAGCAGTTCTTC
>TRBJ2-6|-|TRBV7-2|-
CASSRASSGANVLTF
TGTGCCAGCAGTAGAGCGAGCTCTGGGGCCAACGTCCTGACTTTC
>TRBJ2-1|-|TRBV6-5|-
CASSPPPGGRNEQFF
TGTGCCAGCAGCCCCCCTCCCGGGGGGCGGAATGAGCAGTTCTTC
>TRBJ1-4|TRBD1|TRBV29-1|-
CSVRHRGLDEKLFF
TGCAGCGTTAGGCACAGGGGGCTGGATGAAAAACTGTTTTTT
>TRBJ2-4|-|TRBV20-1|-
CSAASQENIQYF
TGCAGTGCTGCCTCTCAAGAAAACATTCAGTACTTC
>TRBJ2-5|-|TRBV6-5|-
CASSLRVRETQYF
TGTGCCAGCAGTTTAAGAGTGAGGGAGACCCAGTACTTC
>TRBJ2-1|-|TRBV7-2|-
CASSFRGRSSYNEQFF
TGTGCCAGCAGCTTCAGGGGTCGAAGCTCCTACAATGAGCAGTTCTTC
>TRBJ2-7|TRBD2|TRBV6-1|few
CATTGLTGRGSYEQYF
TGTGCCACCACGGGACTAACCGGGAGGGGCTCCTACGAGCAGTACTTC
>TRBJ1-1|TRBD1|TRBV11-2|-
CASSKETGVEALF
TGTGCCAGCAGCAAAGAAACAGGGGTTGAAGCTCTCTTT
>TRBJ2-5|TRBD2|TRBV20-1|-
CSAPPAGGGETQYF
TGCAGTGCCCCACCAGCGGGGGGCGGAGAGACCCAGTACTTC
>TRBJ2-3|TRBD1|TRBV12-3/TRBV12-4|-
CAISERGQGPSTDTQYF
TGTGCCATCAGTGAGAGGGGGCAGGGGCCTAGCACAGATACGCAGTATTTT
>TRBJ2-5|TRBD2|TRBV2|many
CASSESSGGSGTQYF
TGTGCCAGCAGTGAATCCAGCGGGGGGTCCGGGACCCAGTACTTC
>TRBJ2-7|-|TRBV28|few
CASREEGPPYEQYF
TGTGCCAGCAGGGAGGAAGGGCCCCCCTACGAGCAGTACTTC
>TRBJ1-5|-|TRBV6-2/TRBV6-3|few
CASSGPGLSLWSNQPQHF
TGTGCCAGCAGTGGGCCGGGTCTAAGTCTTTGGAGCAATCAGCCCCAGCATTTT
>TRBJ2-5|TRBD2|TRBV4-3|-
CASSQDEAGGGGTQYF
TGCGCCAGCAGCCAAGATGAAGCGGGAGGAGGGGGGACCCAGTACTTC
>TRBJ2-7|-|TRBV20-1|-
CSARVSNNEQYF
TGCAGTGCTAGAGTCAGCAACAACGAGCAGTACTTC
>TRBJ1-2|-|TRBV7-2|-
CASTWSATETYGYTF
TGTGCCAGCACCTGGTCGGCAACAGAGACCTATGGCTACACCTTC
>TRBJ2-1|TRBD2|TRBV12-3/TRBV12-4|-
CASSTGLAGDMAQISEQFF
TGTGCCAGCTCCACCGGACTAGCGGGAGATATGGCGCAGATCAGTGAGCAGTTCTTC
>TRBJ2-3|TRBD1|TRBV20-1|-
CSAQGQGATDTQYF
TGCAGTGCGCAGGGACAGGGTGCCACAGATACGCAGTATTTT
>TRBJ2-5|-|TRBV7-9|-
CASSLVSNPVGQYF
TGTGCCAGCAGCTTAGTGTCTAACCCTGTGGGGCAGTACTTC
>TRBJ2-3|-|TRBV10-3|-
CAIRDSSITDTQYF
TGTGCCATCCGAGACAGCTCGATCACAGATACGCAGTATTTT
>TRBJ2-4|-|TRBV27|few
CASTALPGTNIQYF
TGTGCCAGCACCGCCCTCCCCGGTACAAACATTCAGTACTTC
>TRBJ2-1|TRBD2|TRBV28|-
CASSFRTSGSIDEQFF
TGTGCCAGCAGTTTCCGGACTAGCGGGAGTATTGATGAGCAGTTCTTC
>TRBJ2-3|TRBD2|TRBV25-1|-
CASSPSGAGEDTQYF
TGTGCCAGCAGCCCCAGCGGAGCGGGGGAGGATACGCAGTATTTT
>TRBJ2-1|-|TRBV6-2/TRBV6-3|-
CASSSAGTGDNEQFF
TGTGCCAGCAGTTCGGCCGGGACTGGGGACAATGAGCAGTTCTTC
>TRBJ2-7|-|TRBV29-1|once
CSVESGIDEQYF
TGCAGCGTTGAATCTGGTATAGACGAGCAGTACTTC